This TCR beta chain came from a study of T cell repertoires in cytomegalovirus infection. Study summary: Alongside well-studied HLA-B-restricted CMV epitopes, recently identified HLA-C-restricted CMV epitopes were also used. Carrying CMV and the relevant HLA type showed in public TCR beta signatures. Study outcomes and limitations: The ex vivo response was dominated by HLA-C-restricted CMV-specific TCR beta clonotypes. Adding up the frequency of public TCR beta families identified people who carried CMV plus the relevant HLA.

Losses at the gene ends were 0 bases for V and 7 bases for J; bases not matched to a gene: 7. The CDR3 sequence is 16 residues long. Germline values: CDR1 SGHDN, CDR2 FVKESK. Worth noting for this clonotype: Its antigen remains unknown.

One entry per CDR3 protein, called by TCRdb with MiXCR from the reads. The table shows around 540,000 distinct CDR3 sequences, with 30% to 40% occurring only once. The specimen comprised cultured PBMCs, sampled from culture after CMV antigen stimulation. V and J are TRBV14 and TRBJ2-1; 9 positions match TRBD2. The receptor's source is a human donor in good health (CMV status not recorded). Some clones in this sample may be carry-over from other donors' samples. This CDR3 is CASSQDWREGRNEQFF. CDR3 DNA: TGTGCCAGCAGCCAAGATTGGCGGGAGGGCCGGAATGAGCAGTTCTTC.